This entry lists 19 T cell receptor beta chains sequenced from one sample in a study of T cell responses to AZD1222 COVID-19 vaccine. The data were produced by immunoSEQ multiplex PCR, yet TCRdb's version contains in-frame clones alone and is incomplete. This sample has roughly 150,000 clones, with about nine tenths found just once. The sample consisted of peripheral blood, taken on day 0 of AZD1222 vaccination. Every receptor here comes from an adult in good health.

The chain couples TRBV11-2 to TRBJ2-1, with 8 bases fitting TRBD2. Trimming removed 1 base from V and 9 bases from J; junction bases left unmatched: 8. The CDR3 has 15 residues. Germline CDR1 and CDR2: SGHAT and FQNNGV. This CDR3 reads CASSLVRGGPAEQFF. CDR3 coding DNA: TGTGCCAGCAGCTTAGTCCGGGGGGGCCCCGCTGAGCAGTTCTTC.

The V call is TRBV5-1, the J call TRBJ1-6; 8 bases are a match to TRBD1. CDR1 is SGHRS and CDR2 is YFSETQ in the germline V gene. V lost 0 bases to trimming and J lost 6 bases; unmatched junction nucleotides: 5. The CDR3 covers 16 residues. This chain's CDR3 is CASSLDGQGPNSPLHF. The CDR3 bases are TGCGCCAGCAGCTTGGACGGACAGGGTCCTAATTCACCCCTCCACTTT.

The rearrangement links TRBV9 to TRBJ2-7, with 7 positions matching TRBD1. CDR3 length equals 15 residues. Trimming at V came to 2 bases and at J to 3 bases, leaving 8 bases not matched to a gene. CDR1 is SGDLS, CDR2 YYNGEE, per germline. The CDR3 is CASSVGPGQLYEQYF. CDR3 DNA sequence: TGTGCCAGCAGCGTGGGCCCGGGACAGCTCTACGAGCAGTACTTC.

This chain connects TRBV6-5 to TRBJ2-1; D tentatively reads TRBD1 or TRBD2 (6 bases each). V was shortened by 6 bases and J by 6 bases, with 15 bases between the two germline ends. The V gene's germline CDR1 is MNHEY and CDR2 SVGAGI. The CDR3 is 14 residues long. The CDR3 reads CASRLERGVNEQFF. In nucleotides, the CDR3 is TGTGCCAGCAGACTAGAGAGGGGGGTCAATGAGCAGTTCTTC.

The chain has TRBV20-1 and TRBJ2-7; 9 positions match TRBD1. The CDR3 runs 15 residues. V shed 3 bases and J 6 bases; nucleotides not matched to a gene: 12. Germline V gene sequence: CDR1 DFQATT, CDR2 SNEGSKA (reference sequence). CDR3 bases: TGCAGTGCTAGTCCTCCAGGGACAGGGATGGCCGAGCAGTACTTC. Amino acid sequence: CSASPPGTGMAEQYF.

The chain employs TRBV5-6 and TRBJ1-2; 8 bases fit TRBD1. Germline V gene sequence: CDR1 SGHDT, CDR2 YYEEEE. The V gene end was trimmed by 7 bases and the J gene end by 6 bases; junction bases not matched to a gene: 5. The CDR3 has 12 residues. CDR3 sequence (DNA): TGTGCCAGCGGTTCAGGGGGCCATGGCTACACCTTC. Translation: CASGSGGHGYTF. The variable domain in full, completed from reference TRBV5-6 and TRBJ1-2, reads DAGVTQSPTHLIKTRGQQVTLRCSPKSGHDTVSWYQQALGQGPQFIFQYYEEEERQRGNFPDRFSGHQFPNYSSELNVNALLLGDSALYLCASGSGGHGYTFGSGTRLTVV.

The genes are TRBV25-1 and TRBJ1-2; maybe TRBD1 (5 bases). CDR3 length: 15 residues. Germline values: CDR1 MGHDK, CDR2 SYGVNS. V gave up 1 base and J gave up 5 bases, with 14 bases separating them. CDR3 protein: CASSESAGQYYGYTF. DNA for the CDR3: TGTGCCAGCAGTGAATCGGCAGGGCAGTATTATGGCTACACCTTC.

The chain recombines TRBV9 with TRBJ1-3; D remains ambiguous. Germline values: CDR1 SGDLS, CDR2 YYNGEE. Trimming cost V 3 bases and J 0 bases, with 13 bases left between them. The CDR3 length is 16 residues. CDR3 DNA sequence: TGTGCCAGCAGCGGTAGTCAGTCAACCTCTGGAAACACCATATATTTT. It specifies CASSGSQSTSGNTIYF.

This clone was counted once. The chain combines TRBV12-3 or TRBV12-4 with TRBJ1-6; D gene ambiguous. This CDR3 comprises 13 residues. Trimming pared 6 bases from V and 10 bases from J, leaving 13 bases between. This CDR3 reads CASSLLFGSPLHF. CDR3 DNA sequence: TGTGCCAGCAGCTTATTATTCGGGTCACCCCTCCACTTT.

The chain has TRBV19 and TRBJ1-1, with D possibly TRBD1 on 5 matching bases. V was pared by 0 bases and J by 1 base, with 9 bases between. CDR1 and CDR2 (germline): LNHDA, SQIVND (reference sequence). This CDR3 is built from 15 residues. CDR3 in DNA: TGTGCCAGTAGTATAGATGAAAGGGGGAACACTGAAGCTTTCTTT. Translation: CASSIDERGNTEAFF.

The chain recombines TRBV5-5 with TRBJ1-2, with TRBD1 matching 7 bases. The CDR3 covers 15 residues. The germline V gene has CDR1 SGHKS and CDR2 YYEKEE (reference sequence). The J segment lost 7 bases and the V segment lost 0 bases, leaving 9 bases of the junction unmatched. For the CDR3, the DNA is TGTGCCAGCAGCTTGGCCGGTACAGGGGAGGGTGGCTACACCTTC. It encodes CASSLAGTGEGGYTF.

The rearrangement links TRBV27 to TRBJ1-1, with TRBD1 matching over 11 bases. After removal of 5 bases from V and 5 bases from J, the junction contained 7 bases not matched to a gene. The germline gives CDR1 MNHEY, CDR2 SMNVEV (reference sequence). CDR3 size: 15 residues. The CDR3 region is CASSPRTGGLTEAFF. CDR3 coding DNA: TGTGCCAGCAGTCCGAGGACAGGGGGCTTGACTGAAGCTTTCTTT.

This chain joins TRBV5-1 and TRBJ2-3; D perhaps matches TRBD2 (5 bases). From germline, CDR1 is SGHRS and CDR2 YFSETQ. This CDR3 has 15 residues. V gave up 2 bases and J gave up 0 bases, with 10 bases separating them. The CDR3 bases are TGCGCCAGCAGCTTTAGTGCTAGCAGCACAGATACGCAGTATTTT. Its translation: CASSFSASSTDTQYF.

The rearrangement uses TRBV7-2 and TRBJ1-1; D gene uncertain. The CDR3 contains 14 residues. Trimming left V 1 base short and J 5 bases short, with 11 bases between. Germline V gives CDR1 SGHTA, CDR2 FQGNSA. CDR3 amino acids: CASSLGVIGTEAFF. In DNA, the CDR3 is TGTGCCAGCAGCTTAGGTGTGATTGGGACTGAAGCTTTCTTT.

The gene calls are TRBV7-8 and TRBJ2-1; perhaps TRBD2 as D (7 bases). The CDR3 loop spans 15 amino acids. The V gene lost 0 bases and the J gene lost 7 bases, with 13 bases spanning the gap. Germline V gene lookup returns CDR1 SGHVS and CDR2 FQNEAQ. The CDR3 loop is CASSLAGGPGNEQFF. The CDR3 DNA follows: TGTGCCAGCAGCTTAGCGGGGGGGCCGGGGAATGAGCAGTTCTTC. Complete variable domain (other parts from reference TRBV7-8 and TRBJ2-1): GAGVSQSPRYKVAKRGQDVALRCDPISGHVSLFWYQQALGQGPEFLTYFQNEAQLDKSGLPSDRFFAERPEGSVSTLKIQRTQQEDSAVYLCASSLAGGPGNEQFFGPGTRLTVL.

The chain uses TRBV15 and TRBJ2-7; TRBD1 might be the D (6 bases). Between the trimmed V and J ends, which lost 6 bases and 3 bases, there was a span of 9 bases. The CDR3 runs to 12 residues. The germline CDR1 and CDR2 sequences are LNHNV and YYDKDF (reference sequence). The CDR3 DNA reads TGTGCCACCAGGGACAGAGGCTACGAGCAGTACTTC. It codes for CATRDRGYEQYF.

The CDR3 coding sequence is TGTGCCAGCAGCTTGACTAGCACCGGGGAGCTGTTTTTT. This gives the protein CASSLTSTGELFF. The chain links TRBV7-3 to TRBJ2-2, with D perhaps matching TRBD2 (6 bases). Looked up from germline, CDR1 is SGHTA and CDR2 is FQGTGA. This CDR3 contains 13 residues. V was clipped by 3 bases and J by 4 bases, with 6 bases between them.

The J gene is TRBJ2-1, the V gene TRBV27; 8 nucleotides agree with TRBD2. The V gene end was trimmed by 6 bases and the J gene end by 3 bases; junction bases not matched to a gene: 4. CDR3 length: 14 amino acids. The germline CDR1 and CDR2 sequences are MNHEY and SMNVEV (reference sequence). The CDR3, as DNA: TGTGCCAGCAGGATGACTAGCGTCTACAATGAGCAGTTCTTC. This translates into CASRMTSVYNEQFF.

This clone has just one count. The chain links TRBV11-2 to TRBJ2-7, with 10 bases aligning to TRBD2. The CDR3 has 14 residues. Germline CDR1 reads SGHAT; CDR2 reads FQNNGV. V trimming: 5 bases; J trimming: 6 bases; junction bases outside the gene matches: 7. The CDR3 coding sequence is TGTGCCAGCAGCCCGTTCGGACTAGCGGTCGAGCAGTACTTC. Amino acids: CASSPFGLAVEQYF.